Below, 29 T cell receptor beta chains from the same sample are listed, as sequenced in a study of cytomegalovirus exposure and HLA in healthy donors. The PCR made use of 60 Vbeta and 13 Jbeta primers. Method: immunoSEQ multiplex PCR; TCRdb's copy keeps in-frame clones and lacks some. The table lists approximately 170,000 clones, approximately 81% of them singletons. The sequencing input was PBMCs. The receptors stem from a male donor in good health and CMV-seronegative.

V usage is TRBV19 and J usage is TRBJ2-3, with 12 bases fitting TRBD2. Germline CDR1 reads LNHDA; CDR2 reads SQIVND (reference sequence). This CDR3 spans 17 amino acids. The junction had 11 bases not matched to a gene; V was cut back by 6 bases and J by 4 bases. CDR3 in amino acids: CASSRTATSGGADTQYF. The DNA for the CDR3 is TGTGCCAGTAGCCGGACCGCGACTAGCGGGGGCGCAGATACGCAGTATTTT. Variable domain in full (rest from reference TRBV19 and TRBJ2-3): DGGITQSPKYLFRKEGQNVTLSCEQNLNHDAMYWYRQDPGQGLRLIYYSQIVNDFQKGDIAEGYSVSREKKESFPLTVTSAQKNPTAFYLCASSRTATSGGADTQYFGPGTRLTVL.

The chain is built from TRBV28 and TRBJ2-1; 11 bases match TRBD2. The V segment lost 3 bases and the J segment 8 bases; nucleotides outside the gene matches: 6. CDR1 is MDHEN, CDR2 SYDVKM, per germline. This CDR3 is 15 amino acids long. The CDR3 sequence: CASSFNTLAGDEQFF. The CDR3, as DNA: TGTGCCAGCAGTTTTAACACACTAGCGGGAGATGAGCAGTTCTTC.

The chain carries TRBV27 and TRBJ2-7; 7 bases match TRBD1. The germline V gene encodes CDR1 MNHEY and CDR2 SMNVEV (reference sequence). The CDR3 contains 17 residues. Trimming cost V 3 bases and J 1 base; bases outside gene matches: 12. The CDR3 DNA follows: TGTGCCAGCAGTTTTCGGGTAGGGGGCGTGGGATCCTACGAGCAGTACTTC. Encoded protein: CASSFRVGGVGSYEQYF.

The chain employs TRBV9 and TRBJ2-7, with TRBD1 matching 7 bases. Germline V lookup: CDR1 SGDLS, CDR2 YYNGEE. CDR3 length equals 14 residues. V lost 0 bases and J lost 3; bases outside the gene matches: 3. The DNA for the CDR3 is TGTGCCAGCAGCGTAGAGGCAGGGGGCTACGAGCAGTACTTC. It translates to CASSVEAGGYEQYF.

The V gene is TRBV7-2, the J gene TRBJ1-3; 7 positions match TRBD1. This CDR3 is 16 amino acids long. V dropped 2 bases and J dropped 0; count of bases not matched to a gene: 4. Germline V gene data show CDR1 as SGHTA and CDR2 as FQGNSA. Written as DNA, the CDR3 is TGTGCCAGCAGCTTATCCCAGGGGGTCTCTGGAAACACCATATATTTT. Translation gives CASSLSQGVSGNTIYF.

This chain connects TRBV5-1 to TRBJ1-2; 7 nucleotides agree with TRBD1. Trimming cost V 6 bases and J 3 bases; bases outside gene matches: 11. The CDR3 is 15 amino acids. In germline, CDR1 is SGHRS, CDR2 YFSETQ. CDR3 in DNA: TGCGCCAGCAACCCAACGTCCGGGACAGACTATGGCTACACCTTC. Residues: CASNPTSGTDYGYTF.

This chain uses TRBV28 with TRBJ2-7; 8 nucleotides line up with TRBD1. Trimming cost V 5 bases and J 0 bases; bases outside gene matches: 6. The CDR3 sequence is 15 residues long. CDR1 MDHEN and CDR2 SYDVKM come from the germline V gene. The CDR3: CASSTRTGTSYEQYF. CDR3 coding DNA: TGTGCCAGCAGTACCCGGACAGGGACCTCCTACGAGCAGTACTTC.

This chain links TRBV19 with TRBJ1-2; TRBD1 might be the D (6 bases). The CDR3 sequence is 13 residues long. Germline V lookup: CDR1 LNHDA, CDR2 SQIVND (reference sequence). Trimming left V 5 bases short and J 3 bases short, with 10 bases between. The CDR3: CASSVDRYYGYTF. CDR3 bases: TGTGCCAGTAGTGTGGACAGATACTATGGCTACACCTTC. The entire variable domain, with the rest obtained from reference TRBV19 and TRBJ1-2, is as follows: DGGITQSPKYLFRKEGQNVTLSCEQNLNHDAMYWYRQDPGQGLRLIYYSQIVNDFQKGDIAEGYSVSREKKESFPLTVTSAQKNPTAFYLCASSVDRYYGYTFGSGTRLTVV.

The CDR3 protein is CASSETGGKTDTQYF. Written as DNA, the CDR3 is TGTGCCAGTAGTGAGACAGGGGGCAAAACAGATACGCAGTATTTT. The V and J genes are TRBV19 and TRBJ2-3; 10 nucleotides align to TRBD1. The CDR3 length is 15 residues. Germline CDR1 reads LNHDA; CDR2 reads SQIVND (reference sequence). V shed 5 bases and J 3 bases; nucleotides not matched to a gene: 5.

This sequence joins TRBV5-1 and TRBJ1-1, with 9 bases matching TRBD1. Germline V CDR1 and CDR2: SGHRS, YFSETQ. This CDR3 has 13 residues. After removal of 4 bases from V and 10 bases from J, the junction contained 8 bases not matched to a gene. CDR3 loop: CASSPGQGSGAFF. The CDR3 DNA follows: TGCGCCAGCAGCCCCGGACAGGGGAGTGGAGCTTTCTTT.

The chain employs TRBV27 and TRBJ2-7; 9 bases fit TRBD2. CDR3 length: 17 residues. Germline assignment: CDR1 MNHEY and CDR2 SMNVEV (reference sequence). J gave up 3 bases and V 2 bases, and 11 bases lay outside the gene matches. This CDR3 is CASSLRGATSGYYEQYF. CDR3 DNA sequence: TGTGCCAGCAGTTTAAGGGGAGCGACTAGCGGATACTACGAGCAGTACTTC.

The chain recombines TRBV6-6 with TRBJ2-5; D is uncertain. CDR3 size: 13 residues. CDR1 MNHNY and CDR2 SVGAGI come from the germline V gene (reference sequence). The V and J ends lost 0 bases and 5 bases respectively, with 7 bases between them. In DNA form, the CDR3 reads TGTGCCAGCAGTTACTCGAATCAGGAGACCCAGTACTTC. Its translation is CASSYSNQETQYF.

The gene calls are TRBV7-6 and TRBJ2-1; possibly TRBD2 for D (6 bases). The ends were cut back, 2 bases at V and 6 bases at J, with 14 bases in the middle. Germline V gene data show CDR1 as SGHVS and CDR2 as FNYEAQ. This CDR3 has 15 amino acids. CDR3 coding DNA: TGTGCCAGCAGCTTATACGTAGCGGTCTCCAATGAGCAGTTCTTC. This codes for CASSLYVAVSNEQFF.

The genes are TRBV5-4 and TRBJ1-2; perhaps TRBD1 as D (5 bases). The CDR3 is 13 residues long. The V and J ends lost 4 bases and 8 bases respectively, with 15 bases between them. Germline CDR1 and CDR2: SGHNT and YYREEE (reference sequence). This CDR3 is CASSRTGLGGYTF. CDR3 DNA: TGTGCCAGCAGCCGTACAGGTTTAGGCGGCTACACCTTC.

This chain connects TRBV7-3 to TRBJ2-5, with 7 bases aligning to TRBD1. Germline V CDR1 and CDR2: SGHTA, FQGTGA. This CDR3 contains 13 residues. V was pared by 2 bases and J by 5 bases, with 2 bases of the junction left unmatched. The CDR3 reads CASSLSRGETQYF. CDR3 nucleotide sequence: TGTGCCAGCAGCTTATCCAGGGGGGAGACCCAGTACTTC.

This sequence joins TRBV6-5 and TRBJ2-7; 9 bases align to TRBD2. The CDR3 runs to 15 residues. Trimming removed 7 bases from V and 4 bases from J; junction bases left unmatched: 11. CDR1 is MNHEY and CDR2 is SVGAGI in the germline V gene. Here the CDR3 DNA reads TGTGCCAGCATCCTCAGCGGGGGGTTAGGGTACGAGCAGTACTTC. Amino acids: CASILSGGLGYEQYF.

This clone was detected once. V usage is TRBV5-5 and J usage is TRBJ2-7; tentative D call: TRBD1 (5 bases). This CDR3 is 14 amino acids long. V was shortened by 4 bases and J by 3 bases, with 14 bases between the two germline ends. Germline CDR1 SGHKS, CDR2 YYEKEE (reference sequence). This chain's CDR3 is CASSPDMDNYEQYF. The CDR3 DNA reads as TGTGCCAGCAGCCCAGATATGGACAACTACGAGCAGTACTTC.

The chain joins TRBV29-1 to TRBJ1-1; perhaps TRBD1 as D (6 bases). Germline-derived CDR1 and CDR2 are SQVTM and ANQGSEA. CDR3 length: 14 residues. The V gene lost 1 base and the J gene lost 6 bases, with 15 bases spanning the gap. The CDR3 loop reads CSVEAGQGLAEAFF. CDR3 sequence (DNA): TGCAGCGTTGAAGCGGGACAAGGTTTGGCTGAAGCTTTCTTT.

The chain has TRBV28 and TRBJ1-1; TRBD1 agrees at 8 bases. V shed 10 bases, J shed 1 base, and the junction held 5 bases outside the gene matches. In germline, CDR1 is MDHEN, CDR2 SYDVKM. The CDR3 consists of 13 residues. The DNA for the CDR3 is TGTGCCACGTTGGACAGGGCGAACACTGAAGCTTTCTTT. This sequence encodes CATLDRANTEAFF.

This clone was detected only a few times. The V gene is TRBV5-1, the J gene TRBJ2-3, with 8 bases fitting TRBD2. CDR3 length: 16 amino acids. Germline values: CDR1 SGHRS, CDR2 YFSETQ. V was pared by 5 bases and J by 2 bases, with 10 bases of the junction left unmatched. The CDR3 spells CASRNGLAGDTDTQYF. The DNA for the CDR3 is TGCGCCAGCAGAAACGGGCTAGCGGGCGACACAGATACGCAGTATTTT.

This sequence joins TRBV7-6 and TRBJ2-7; 9 bases line up with TRBD1. The ends lost 6 bases at V and 3 bases at J; junction bases unmatched: 6. This CDR3 contains 14 residues. The germline CDR1 and CDR2 sequences are SGHVS and FNYEAQ. The CDR3 protein is CASSKLTGGYEQYF. CDR3 nucleotide sequence: TGTGCCAGCAGTAAGCTGACAGGGGGCTACGAGCAGTACTTC.

J is TRBJ2-1 and V is TRBV28; TRBD1 aligns across 8 bases. Germline V gene lookup returns CDR1 MDHEN and CDR2 SYDVKM. The CDR3 has 15 amino acids. The V and J ends lost 11 bases and 3 bases, in that order; junction bases with no gene match: 12. The CDR3 protein is CAGSSGTGNYNEQFF. The CDR3 DNA is TGTGCCGGGTCATCCGGGACAGGAAACTACAATGAGCAGTTCTTC.

The chain uses TRBV29-1 and TRBJ1-1; TRBD1 aligns across 10 bases. V dropped 7 bases and J dropped 7; count of bases not matched to a gene: 12. CDR1 is SQVTM and CDR2 is ANQGSEA in the germline V gene. The CDR3 totals 14 residues. CDR3 DNA: TGCAGCGGTGGGAGGGCGGGACAGGGGATTGAAGCTTTCTTT. It specifies CSGGRAGQGIEAFF.

The V call is TRBV28, the J call TRBJ2-4, with TRBD1 identical over 8 bases. Per germline, CDR1 MDHEN and CDR2 SYDVKM. J gave up 5 bases and V 3 bases, and 3 bases lay outside the gene matches. The length of the CDR3 is 14 residues. The CDR3 nucleotides read TGTGCCAGCAGTTTGGACAGGGACCAAAACATTCAGTACTTC. As protein: CASSLDRDQNIQYF.

This clone has just one count. The gene calls are TRBV6-1 and TRBJ2-7, with no clear D. Germline lookup yields CDR1 MNHNS and CDR2 SASEGT. CDR3 length equals 14 residues. Trimming took off 4 bases at V and 6 bases at J, with 16 bases between the two ends. The CDR3 DNA is TGTGCCAGCAGTGGTGAGGTGGGTTTACGCGAGCAGTACTTC. It yields the protein CASSGEVGLREQYF.

V usage is TRBV11-2 and J usage is TRBJ2-7; tentative D call: TRBD1 (6 bases). Germline V gene lookup returns CDR1 SGHAT and CDR2 FQNNGV. This CDR3 has 13 residues. V lost 2 bases and J 4 bases, leaving 9 bases between the germline ends. In nucleotides, the CDR3 is TGTGCCAGCAGCTTAAAGAGGGGGTACGAGCAGTACTTC. Amino acid sequence: CASSLKRGYEQYF.

This clone was observed a single time. J is TRBJ2-3 and V is TRBV4-3, with 8 bases that match TRBD1. Germline assignment: CDR1 LGHNA and CDR2 YSLEER. With V trimmed by 1 base and J by 0 bases, 12 bases remained unmatched. The CDR3 is made up of 19 amino acids. Here the CDR3 DNA reads TGCGCCAGCAGCCAAGCGCCGACAGGGGCCTACCTTAGCACAGATACGCAGTATTTT. Translation gives CASSQAPTGAYLSTDTQYF.

The chain recombines TRBV30 with TRBJ2-7; TRBD1 matches at 9 bases. CDR3 length equals 17 residues. In germline, CDR1 is GTSNPN, CDR2 SVGIG (reference sequence). The V gene end was trimmed by 2 bases and the J gene end by 1 base; junction bases not matched to a gene: 12. This chain's CDR3 is CAWSRGTGTGHSYEQYF. The CDR3 nucleotides are TGTGCCTGGAGTAGGGGTACCGGGACAGGGCATTCCTACGAGCAGTACTTC.

This chain joins TRBV5-6 and TRBJ2-3; 11 nucleotides match TRBD2. This CDR3 comprises 15 residues. Losses at the gene ends were 4 bases for V and 3 bases for J; bases not matched to a gene: 4. Germline loops: CDR1 SGHDT, CDR2 YYEEEE. In DNA form, the CDR3 reads TGTGCCAGCAGCCATAGCGGGAGGGCGACAGATACGCAGTATTTT. It yields the protein CASSHSGRATDTQYF. Full variable domain (remainder filled in from reference TRBV5-6 and TRBJ2-3): DAGVTQSPTHLIKTRGQQVTLRCSPKSGHDTVSWYQQALGQGPQFIFQYYEEEERQRGNFPDRFSGHQFPNYSSELNVNALLLGDSALYLCASSHSGRATDTQYFGPGTRLTVL.